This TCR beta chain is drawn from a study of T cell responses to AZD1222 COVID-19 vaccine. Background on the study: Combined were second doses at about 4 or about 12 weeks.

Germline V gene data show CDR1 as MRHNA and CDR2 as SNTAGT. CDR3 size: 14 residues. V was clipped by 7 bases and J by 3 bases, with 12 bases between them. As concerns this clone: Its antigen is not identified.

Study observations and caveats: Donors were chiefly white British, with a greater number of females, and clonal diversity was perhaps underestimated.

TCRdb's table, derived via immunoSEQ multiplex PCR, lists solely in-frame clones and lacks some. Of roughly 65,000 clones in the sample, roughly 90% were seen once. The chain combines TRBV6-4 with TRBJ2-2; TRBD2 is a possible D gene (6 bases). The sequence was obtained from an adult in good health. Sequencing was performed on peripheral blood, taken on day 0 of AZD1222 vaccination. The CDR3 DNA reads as TGTGCCAGCAAACCGGGAGATGACACCGGGGAGCTGTTTTTT. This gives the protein CASKPGDDTGELFF.